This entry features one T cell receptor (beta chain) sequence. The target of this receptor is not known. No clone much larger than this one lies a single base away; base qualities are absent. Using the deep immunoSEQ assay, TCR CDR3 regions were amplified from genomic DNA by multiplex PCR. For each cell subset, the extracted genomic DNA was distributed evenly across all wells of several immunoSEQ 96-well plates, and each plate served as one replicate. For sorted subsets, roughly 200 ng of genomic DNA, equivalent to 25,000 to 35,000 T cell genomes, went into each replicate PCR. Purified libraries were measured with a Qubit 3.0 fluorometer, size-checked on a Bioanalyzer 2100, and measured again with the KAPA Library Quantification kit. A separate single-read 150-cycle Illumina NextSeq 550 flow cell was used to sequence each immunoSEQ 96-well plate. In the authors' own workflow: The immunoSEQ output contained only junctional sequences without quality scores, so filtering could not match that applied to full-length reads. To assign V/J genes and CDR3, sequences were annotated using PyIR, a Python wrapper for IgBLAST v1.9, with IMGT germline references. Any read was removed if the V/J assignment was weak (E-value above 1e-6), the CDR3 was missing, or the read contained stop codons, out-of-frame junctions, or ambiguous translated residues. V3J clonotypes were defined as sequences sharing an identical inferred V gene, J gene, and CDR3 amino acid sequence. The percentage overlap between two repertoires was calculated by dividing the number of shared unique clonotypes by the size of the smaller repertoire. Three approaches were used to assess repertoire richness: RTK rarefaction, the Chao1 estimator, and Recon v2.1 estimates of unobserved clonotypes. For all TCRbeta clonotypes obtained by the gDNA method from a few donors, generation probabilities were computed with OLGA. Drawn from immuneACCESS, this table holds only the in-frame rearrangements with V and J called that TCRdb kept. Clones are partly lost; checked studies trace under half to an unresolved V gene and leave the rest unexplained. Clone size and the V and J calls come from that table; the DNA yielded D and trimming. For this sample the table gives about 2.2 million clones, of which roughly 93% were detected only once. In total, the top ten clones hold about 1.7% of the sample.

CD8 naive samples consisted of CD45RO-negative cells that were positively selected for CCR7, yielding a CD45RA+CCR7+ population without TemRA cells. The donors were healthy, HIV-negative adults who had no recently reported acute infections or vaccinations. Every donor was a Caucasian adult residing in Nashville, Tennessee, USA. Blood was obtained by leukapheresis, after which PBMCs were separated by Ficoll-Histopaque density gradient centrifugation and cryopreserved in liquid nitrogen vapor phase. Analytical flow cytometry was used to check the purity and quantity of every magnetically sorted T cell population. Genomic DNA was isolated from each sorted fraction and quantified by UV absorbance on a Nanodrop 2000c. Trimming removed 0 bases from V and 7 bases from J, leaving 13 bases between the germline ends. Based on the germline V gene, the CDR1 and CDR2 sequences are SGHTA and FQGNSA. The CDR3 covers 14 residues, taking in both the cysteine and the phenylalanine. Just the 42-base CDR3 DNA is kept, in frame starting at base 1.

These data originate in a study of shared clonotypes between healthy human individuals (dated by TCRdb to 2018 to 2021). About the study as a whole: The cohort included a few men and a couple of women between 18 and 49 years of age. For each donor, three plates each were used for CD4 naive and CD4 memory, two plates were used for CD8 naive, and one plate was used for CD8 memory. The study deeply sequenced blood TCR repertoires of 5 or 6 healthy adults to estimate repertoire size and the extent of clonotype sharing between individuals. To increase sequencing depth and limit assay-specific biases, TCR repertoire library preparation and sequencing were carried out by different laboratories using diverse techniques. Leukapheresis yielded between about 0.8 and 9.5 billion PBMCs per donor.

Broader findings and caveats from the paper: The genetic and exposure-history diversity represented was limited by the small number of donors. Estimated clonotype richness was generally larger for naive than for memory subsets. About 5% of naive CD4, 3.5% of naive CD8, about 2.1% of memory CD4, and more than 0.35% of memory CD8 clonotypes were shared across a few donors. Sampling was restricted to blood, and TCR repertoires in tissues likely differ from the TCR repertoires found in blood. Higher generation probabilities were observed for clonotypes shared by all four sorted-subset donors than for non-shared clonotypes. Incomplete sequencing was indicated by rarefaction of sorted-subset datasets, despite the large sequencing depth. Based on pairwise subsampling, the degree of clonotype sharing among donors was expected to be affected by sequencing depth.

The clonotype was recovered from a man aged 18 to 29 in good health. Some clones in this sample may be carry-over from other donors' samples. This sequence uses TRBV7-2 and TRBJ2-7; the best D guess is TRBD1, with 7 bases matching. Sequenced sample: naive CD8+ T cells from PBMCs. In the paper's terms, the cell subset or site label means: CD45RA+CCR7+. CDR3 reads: CASSLALAGGEQYF. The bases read TGTGCCAGCAGCTTAGCTCTAGCAGGGGGGGAGCAGTACTTC.